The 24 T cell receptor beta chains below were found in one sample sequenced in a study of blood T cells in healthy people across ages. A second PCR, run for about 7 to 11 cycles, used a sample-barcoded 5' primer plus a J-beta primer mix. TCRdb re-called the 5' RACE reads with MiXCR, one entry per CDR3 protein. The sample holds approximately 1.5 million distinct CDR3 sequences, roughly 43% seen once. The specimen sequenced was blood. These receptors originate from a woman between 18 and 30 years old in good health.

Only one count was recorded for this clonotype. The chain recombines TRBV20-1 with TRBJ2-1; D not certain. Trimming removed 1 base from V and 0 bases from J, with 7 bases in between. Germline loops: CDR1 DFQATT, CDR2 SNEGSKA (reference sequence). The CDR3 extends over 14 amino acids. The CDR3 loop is CSARAISSYNEQFF. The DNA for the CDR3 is TGCAGTGCTAGAGCCATCAGCTCCTACAATGAGCAGTTCTTC.

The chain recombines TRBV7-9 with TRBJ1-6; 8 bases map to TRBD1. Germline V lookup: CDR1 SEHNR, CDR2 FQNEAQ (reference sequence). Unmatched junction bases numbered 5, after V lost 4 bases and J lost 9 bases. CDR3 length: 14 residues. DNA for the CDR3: TGTGCCAGCAGCTCAGGACAGGGAGGTTCACCCCTCCACTTT. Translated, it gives CASSSGQGGSPLHF.

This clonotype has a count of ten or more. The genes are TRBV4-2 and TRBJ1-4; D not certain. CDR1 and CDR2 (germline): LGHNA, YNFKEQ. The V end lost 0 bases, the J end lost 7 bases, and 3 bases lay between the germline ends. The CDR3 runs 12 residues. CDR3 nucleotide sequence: TGTGCCAGCAGCCAAGAGGGTGAAAAACTGTTTTTT. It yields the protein CASSQEGEKLFF.

CDR3 DNA: TGTGCCAGCAGCGGGACTGGGAAAGGCTATGGCTACACCTTC. Amino acids: CASSGTGKGYGYTF. The chain couples TRBV9 to TRBJ1-2; unclear D gene. The CDR3 covers 14 residues. Trimming removed 3 bases from V and 4 bases from J, with 13 bases in between. Germline loops: CDR1 SGDLS, CDR2 YYNGEE.

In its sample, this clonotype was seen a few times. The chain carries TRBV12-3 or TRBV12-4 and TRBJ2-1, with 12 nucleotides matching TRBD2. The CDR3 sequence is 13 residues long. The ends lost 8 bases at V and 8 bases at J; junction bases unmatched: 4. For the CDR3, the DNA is TGTGCCAGCCGACTAGCGGGGGTCTATGAGCAGTTCTTC. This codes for CASRLAGVYEQFF.

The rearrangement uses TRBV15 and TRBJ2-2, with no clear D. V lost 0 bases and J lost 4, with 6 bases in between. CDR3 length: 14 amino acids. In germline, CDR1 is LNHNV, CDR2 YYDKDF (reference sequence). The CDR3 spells CATSRDLGTGELFF. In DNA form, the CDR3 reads TGTGCCACCAGCAGAGATCTCGGCACCGGGGAGCTGTTTTTT.

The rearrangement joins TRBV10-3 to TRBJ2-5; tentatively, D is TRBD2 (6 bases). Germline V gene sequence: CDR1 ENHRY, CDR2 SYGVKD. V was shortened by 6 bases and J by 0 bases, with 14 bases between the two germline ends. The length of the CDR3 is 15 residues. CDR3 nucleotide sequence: TGTGCCATCAGGCCAGGACCGGGGGACCAAGAGACCCAGTACTTC. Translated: CAIRPGPGDQETQYF.

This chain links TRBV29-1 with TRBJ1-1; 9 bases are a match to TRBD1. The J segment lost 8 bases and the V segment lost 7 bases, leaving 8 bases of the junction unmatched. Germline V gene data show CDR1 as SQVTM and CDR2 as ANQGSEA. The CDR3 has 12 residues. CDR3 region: CSAGTGPEEAFF. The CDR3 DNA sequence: TGCAGCGCAGGGACAGGGCCTGAGGAAGCTTTCTTT. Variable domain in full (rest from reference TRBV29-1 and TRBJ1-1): SAVISQKPSRDICQRGTSLTIQCQVDSQVTMMFWYRQQPGQSLTLIATANQGSEATYESGFVIDKFPISRPNLTFSTLTVSNMSPEDSSIYLCSAGTGPEEAFFGQGTRLTVV.

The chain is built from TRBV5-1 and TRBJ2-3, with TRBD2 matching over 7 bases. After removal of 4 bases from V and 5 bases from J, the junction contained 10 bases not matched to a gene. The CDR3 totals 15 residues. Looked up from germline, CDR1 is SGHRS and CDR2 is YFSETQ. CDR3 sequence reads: CASSTGTTAGDTQYF. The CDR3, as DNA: TGCGCCAGCAGCACCGGGACTACTGCGGGAGATACGCAGTATTTT.

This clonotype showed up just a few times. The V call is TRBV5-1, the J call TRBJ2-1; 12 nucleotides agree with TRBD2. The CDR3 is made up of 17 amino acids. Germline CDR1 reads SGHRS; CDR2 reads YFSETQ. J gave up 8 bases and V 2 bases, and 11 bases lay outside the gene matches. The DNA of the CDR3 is TGCGCCAGCAGCTTTCTCCCTAGCGGGAGGGCCTTCGATGAGCAGTTCTTC. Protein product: CASSFLPSGRAFDEQFF.

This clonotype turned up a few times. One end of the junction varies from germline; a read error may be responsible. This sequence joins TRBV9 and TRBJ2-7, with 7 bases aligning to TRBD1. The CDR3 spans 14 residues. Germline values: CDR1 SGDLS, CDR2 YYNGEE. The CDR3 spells CASSPRTGPYERYF. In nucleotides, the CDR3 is TGTGCCAGCAGCCCCAGGACAGGACCCTACGAGCGGTACTTC.

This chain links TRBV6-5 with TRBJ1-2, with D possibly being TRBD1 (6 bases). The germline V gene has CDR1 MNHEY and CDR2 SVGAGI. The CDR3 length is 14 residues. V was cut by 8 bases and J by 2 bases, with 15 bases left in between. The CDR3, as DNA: TGTGCCAGCGGGTATACAGGGACCAACTATGGCTACACCTTC. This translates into CASGYTGTNYGYTF.

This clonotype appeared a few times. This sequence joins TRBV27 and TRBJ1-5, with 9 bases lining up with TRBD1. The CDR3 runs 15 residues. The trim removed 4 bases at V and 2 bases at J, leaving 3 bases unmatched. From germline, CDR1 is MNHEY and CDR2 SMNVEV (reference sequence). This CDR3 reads CASSWTGVGNQPQHF. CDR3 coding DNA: TGTGCCAGCAGTTGGACAGGGGTGGGCAATCAGCCCCAGCATTTT.

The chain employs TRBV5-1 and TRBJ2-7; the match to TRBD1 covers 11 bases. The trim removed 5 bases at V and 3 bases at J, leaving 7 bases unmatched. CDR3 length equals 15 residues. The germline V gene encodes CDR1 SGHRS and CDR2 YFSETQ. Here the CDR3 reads CASRWTGGGSYEQYF. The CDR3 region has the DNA TGCGCCAGCAGATGGACAGGGGGCGGCAGCTACGAGCAGTACTTC.

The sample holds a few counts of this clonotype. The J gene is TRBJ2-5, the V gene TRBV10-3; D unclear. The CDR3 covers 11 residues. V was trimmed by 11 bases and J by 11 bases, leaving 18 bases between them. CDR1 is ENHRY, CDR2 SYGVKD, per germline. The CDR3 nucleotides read TGTGCCTGTTCTAAGGGCAATGAGCAGTACTTC. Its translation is CACSKGNEQYF.

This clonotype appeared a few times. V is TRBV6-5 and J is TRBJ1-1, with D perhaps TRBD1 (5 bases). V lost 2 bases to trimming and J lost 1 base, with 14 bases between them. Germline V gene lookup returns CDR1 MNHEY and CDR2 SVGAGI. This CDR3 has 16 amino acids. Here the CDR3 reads CASSYRWGKGNTEAFF. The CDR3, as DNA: TGTGCCAGCAGTTACCGCTGGGGCAAAGGGAACACTGAAGCTTTCTTT.

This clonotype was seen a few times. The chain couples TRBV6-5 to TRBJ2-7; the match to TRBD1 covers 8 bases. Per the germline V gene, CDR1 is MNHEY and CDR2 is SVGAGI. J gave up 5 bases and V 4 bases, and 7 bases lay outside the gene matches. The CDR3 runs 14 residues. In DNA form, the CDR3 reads TGTGCCAGCAGTTTTGGGACAGGTGTCCACGAGCAGTACTTC. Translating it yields CASSFGTGVHEQYF.

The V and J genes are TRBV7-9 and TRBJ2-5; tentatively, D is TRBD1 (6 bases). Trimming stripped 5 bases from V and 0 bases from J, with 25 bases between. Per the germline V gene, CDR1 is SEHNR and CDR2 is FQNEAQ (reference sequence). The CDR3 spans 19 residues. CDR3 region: CASSPSRRQVLPNQETQYF. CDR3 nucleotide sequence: TGTGCCAGCAGCCCATCTCGCAGACAGGTCCTACCGAACCAAGAGACCCAGTACTTC.

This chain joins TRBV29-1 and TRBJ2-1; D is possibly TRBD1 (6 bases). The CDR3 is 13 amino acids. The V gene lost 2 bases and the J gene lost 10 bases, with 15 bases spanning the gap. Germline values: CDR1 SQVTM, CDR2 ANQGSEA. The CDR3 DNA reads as TGCAGCGTTGAAAACAGGGCATCCTACGAGCAGTTCTTC. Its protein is CSVENRASYEQFF.

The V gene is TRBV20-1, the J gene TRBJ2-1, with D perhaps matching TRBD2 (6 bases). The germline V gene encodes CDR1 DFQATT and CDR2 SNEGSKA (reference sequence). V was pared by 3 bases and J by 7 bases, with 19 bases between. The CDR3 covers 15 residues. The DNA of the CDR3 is TGCAGTGCTAGCGATATGGCGGGGATCAGGAATGAGCAGTTCTTC. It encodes CSASDMAGIRNEQFF.

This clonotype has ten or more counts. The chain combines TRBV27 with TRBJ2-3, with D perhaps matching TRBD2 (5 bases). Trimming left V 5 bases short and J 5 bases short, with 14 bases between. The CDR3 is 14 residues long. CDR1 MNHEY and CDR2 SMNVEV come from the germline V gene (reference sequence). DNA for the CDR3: TGTGCCAGCAGTCCACAGCTACGGGAAGATACGCAGTATTTT. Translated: CASSPQLREDTQYF.

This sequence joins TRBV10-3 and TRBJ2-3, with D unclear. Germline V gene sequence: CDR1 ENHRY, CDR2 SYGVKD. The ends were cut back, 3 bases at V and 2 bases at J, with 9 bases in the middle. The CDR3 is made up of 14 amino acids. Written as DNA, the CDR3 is TGTGCCATCAGTGACAGCACCGCCACAGATACGCAGTATTTT. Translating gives CAISDSTATDTQYF.

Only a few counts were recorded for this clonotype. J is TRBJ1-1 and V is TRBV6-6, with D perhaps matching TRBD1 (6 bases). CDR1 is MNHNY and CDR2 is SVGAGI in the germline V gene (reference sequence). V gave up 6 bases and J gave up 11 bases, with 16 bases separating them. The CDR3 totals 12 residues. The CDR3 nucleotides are TGTGCCAGCAGGCGACGGGGGGCGGGCGCTTTCTTT. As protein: CASRRRGAGAFF.

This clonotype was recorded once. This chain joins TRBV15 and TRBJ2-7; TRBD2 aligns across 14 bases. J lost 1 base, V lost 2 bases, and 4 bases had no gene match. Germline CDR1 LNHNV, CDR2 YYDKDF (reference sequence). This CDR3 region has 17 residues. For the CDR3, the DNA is TGTGCCACCAGCAGATGGACTAGCGGGGGGTCGTCCTACGAGCAGTACTTC. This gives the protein CATSRWTSGGSSYEQYF.